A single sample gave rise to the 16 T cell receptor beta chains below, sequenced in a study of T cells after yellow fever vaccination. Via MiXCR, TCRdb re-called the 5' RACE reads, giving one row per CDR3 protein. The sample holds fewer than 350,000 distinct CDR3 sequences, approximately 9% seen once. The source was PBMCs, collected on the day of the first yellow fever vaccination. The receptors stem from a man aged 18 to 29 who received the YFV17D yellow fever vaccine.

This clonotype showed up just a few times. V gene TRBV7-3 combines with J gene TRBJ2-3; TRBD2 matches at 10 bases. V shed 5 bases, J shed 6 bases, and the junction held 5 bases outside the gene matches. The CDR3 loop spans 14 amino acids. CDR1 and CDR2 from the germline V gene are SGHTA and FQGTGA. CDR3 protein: CASSPGLARDTQYF. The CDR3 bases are TGTGCCAGCAGCCCGGGACTAGCGCGGGATACGCAGTATTTT.

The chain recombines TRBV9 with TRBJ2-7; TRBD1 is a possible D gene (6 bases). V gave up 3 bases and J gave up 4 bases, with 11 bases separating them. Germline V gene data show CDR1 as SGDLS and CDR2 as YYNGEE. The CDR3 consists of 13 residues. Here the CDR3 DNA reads TGTGCCAGCAGCGCCGCCAGGGGTTACGAGCAGTACGTC. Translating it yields CASSAARGYEQYV.

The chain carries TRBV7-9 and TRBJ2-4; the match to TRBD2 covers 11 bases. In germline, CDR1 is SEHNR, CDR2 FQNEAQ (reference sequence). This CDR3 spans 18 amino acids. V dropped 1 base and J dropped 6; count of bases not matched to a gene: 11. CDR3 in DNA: TGTGCCAGCAGCTTAGTGGGAAAACTAGCGGGGGACCTAAACATTCAGTACTTC. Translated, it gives CASSLVGKLAGDLNIQYF.

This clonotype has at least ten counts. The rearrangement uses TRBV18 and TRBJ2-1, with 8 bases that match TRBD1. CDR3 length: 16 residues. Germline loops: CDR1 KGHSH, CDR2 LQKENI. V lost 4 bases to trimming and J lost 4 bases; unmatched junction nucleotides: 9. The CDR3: CASSLNQGAKYNEQFF. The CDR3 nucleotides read TGTGCCAGCTCACTTAATCAGGGGGCGAAGTACAATGAGCAGTTCTTC.

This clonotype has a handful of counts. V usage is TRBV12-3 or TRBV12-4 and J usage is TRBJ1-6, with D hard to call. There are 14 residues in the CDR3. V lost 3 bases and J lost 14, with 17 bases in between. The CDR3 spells CASSFLPDILTLHF. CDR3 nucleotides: TGTGCCAGCAGTTTTTTGCCAGATATTCTAACCCTCCACTTT.

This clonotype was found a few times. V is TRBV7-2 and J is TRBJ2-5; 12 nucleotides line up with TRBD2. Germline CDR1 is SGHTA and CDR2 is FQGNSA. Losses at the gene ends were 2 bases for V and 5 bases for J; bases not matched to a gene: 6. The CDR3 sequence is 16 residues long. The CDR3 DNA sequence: TGTGCCAGCAGCTTATCTAGCGGGGGGGCCTATGAGACCCAGTACTTC. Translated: CASSLSSGGAYETQYF.

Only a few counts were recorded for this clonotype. The CDR3: CASSFSPTFLELFF. The CDR3 DNA is TGCGCCAGCAGCTTTAGTCCCACTTTCTTGGAACTGTTTTTT. The gene calls are TRBV5-1 and TRBJ1-4, with D unclear. The CDR3 has 14 amino acids. CDR1 and CDR2 (germline): SGHRS, YFSETQ. Trimming left V 2 bases short and J 12 bases short, with 17 bases between.

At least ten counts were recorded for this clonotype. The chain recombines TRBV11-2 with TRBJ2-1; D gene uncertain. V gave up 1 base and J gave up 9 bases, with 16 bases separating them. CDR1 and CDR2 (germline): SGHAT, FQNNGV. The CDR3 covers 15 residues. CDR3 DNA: TGTGCCAGCAGCTTAGTTTTTGGGGATTGGTCTGAGCAGTTCTTC. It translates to CASSLVFGDWSEQFF.

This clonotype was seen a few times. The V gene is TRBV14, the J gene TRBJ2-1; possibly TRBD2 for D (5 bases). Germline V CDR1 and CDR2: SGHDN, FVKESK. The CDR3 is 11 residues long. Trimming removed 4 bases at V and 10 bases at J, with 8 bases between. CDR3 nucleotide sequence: TGTGCCAGCAGCCGTTGGGAGGAGCAGTTCTTC. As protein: CASSRWEEQFF.

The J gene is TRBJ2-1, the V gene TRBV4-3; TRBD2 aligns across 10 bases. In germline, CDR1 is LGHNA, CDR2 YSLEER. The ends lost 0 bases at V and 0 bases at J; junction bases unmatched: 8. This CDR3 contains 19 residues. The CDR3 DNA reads TGCGCCAGCAGCCAAGATTATAGCGGGGGGCCGAGCTCCTACAATGAGCAGTTCTTC. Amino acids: CASSQDYSGGPSSYNEQFF.

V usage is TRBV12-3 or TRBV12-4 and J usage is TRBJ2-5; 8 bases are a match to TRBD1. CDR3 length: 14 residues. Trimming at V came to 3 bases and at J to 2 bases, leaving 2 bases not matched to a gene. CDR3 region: CASSFYRGQETQYF. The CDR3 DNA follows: TGTGCCAGCAGTTTCTACAGGGGGCAAGAGACCCAGTACTTC.

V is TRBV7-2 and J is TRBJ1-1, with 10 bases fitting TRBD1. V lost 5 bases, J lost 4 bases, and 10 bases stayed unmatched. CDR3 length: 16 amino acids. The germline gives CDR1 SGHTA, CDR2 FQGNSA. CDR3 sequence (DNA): TGTGCCAGCAGCCCCTCACGACAGGGGGCGAGCACTGAAGCTTTCTTT. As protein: CASSPSRQGASTEAFF.

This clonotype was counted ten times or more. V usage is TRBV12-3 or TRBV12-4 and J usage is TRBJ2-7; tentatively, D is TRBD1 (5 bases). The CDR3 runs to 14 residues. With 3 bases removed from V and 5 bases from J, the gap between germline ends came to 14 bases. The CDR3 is CASSFFKGIDEQYF. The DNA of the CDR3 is TGTGCCAGCAGTTTTTTTAAGGGGATTGACGAGCAGTACTTC.

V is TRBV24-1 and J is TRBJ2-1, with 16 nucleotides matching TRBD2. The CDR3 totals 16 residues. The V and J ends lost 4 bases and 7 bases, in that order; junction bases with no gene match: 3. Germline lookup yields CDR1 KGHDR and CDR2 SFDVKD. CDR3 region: CATSDPGLAGGNEQFF. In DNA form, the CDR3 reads TGTGCCACCAGTGACCCGGGACTAGCGGGGGGGAATGAGCAGTTCTTC.

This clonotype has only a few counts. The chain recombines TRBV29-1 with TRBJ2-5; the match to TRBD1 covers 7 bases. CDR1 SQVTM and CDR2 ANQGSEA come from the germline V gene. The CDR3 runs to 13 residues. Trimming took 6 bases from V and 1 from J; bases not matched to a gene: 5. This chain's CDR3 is CSVRTGVQETQYF. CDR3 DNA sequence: TGCAGCGTCCGGACAGGCGTCCAAGAGACCCAGTACTTC.

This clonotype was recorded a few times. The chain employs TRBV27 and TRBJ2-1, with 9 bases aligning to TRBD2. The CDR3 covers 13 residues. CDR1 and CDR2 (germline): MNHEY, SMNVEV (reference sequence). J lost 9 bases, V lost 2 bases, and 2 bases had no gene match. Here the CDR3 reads CASSLAAGGEQFF. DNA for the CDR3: TGTGCCAGCAGTTTAGCAGCGGGGGGTGAGCAGTTCTTC.